What follows describes a single TCR beta chain. What it recognizes is unknown. The V end was cut by 5 bases, the J end by 4 bases, with 12 bases between. Germline V gene lookup returns CDR1 LNHNV and CDR2 YYDKDF (reference sequence). The CDR3 extends over 13 amino acids. The sample belongs to a study of cytomegalovirus exposure and HLA in healthy donors. Primers: 60 Vbeta forward and 13 Jbeta reverse. Profiling relied on immunoSEQ multiplex PCR, and the TCRdb table lists in-frame clones only, not all of them. The repertoire consists of about 150,000 clones, with about 70% occurring once and the leading ten covering about 2.8%. Findings and limits, study-wide: As a later analysis revealed, the rate of TCR association differed by HLA locus, with DRB1 most and HLA-C fewest.

This chain connects TRBV15 to TRBJ2-7; D possibly corresponds to TRBD1 (5 bases). The TCR was taken from a man younger than 35 in good health and CMV-seronegative. The sequencing input was PBMCs. DNA for the CDR3: TGTGCCACCAGCGGCGGACAACCATACGAGCAGTACTTC. It translates to CATSGGQPYEQYF.